The rows below give T cell receptor beta chains drawn from one sample of a study of T cell responses to AZD1222 COVID-19 vaccine. TCRdb keeps only in-frame clones here, not all; method: immunoSEQ multiplex PCR. The sample consists of roughly 120,000 clones, around 93% of them appearing once. This specimen was peripheral blood, taken 28 days after the second AZD1222 dose. These receptors all come from an adult who received the AZD1222 COVID-19 vaccine. CDR3s include the opening cysteine and the closing phenylalanine or tryptophan. The order of the fields is D gene, J gene, V gene, clone size, CDR3 protein, CDR3 DNA. The D gene is left open where the match is weak. Clone size appears in some rows only: once, few, many, or a class for an expanded clone.

D: .
J: TRBJ2-7
V: TRBV4-3
size: .
CDR3: CASSQSPSYEQYF
DNA: TGCGCCAGCAGCCAGTCCCCCTCCTACGAGCAGTACTTC

D: TRBD1
J: TRBJ2-1
V: TRBV7-6
size: .
CDR3: CASSMTGTYNEQFF
DNA: TGTGCCAGCAGCATGACAGGGACCTACAATGAGCAGTTCTTC

D: TRBD1
J: TRBJ2-1
V: TRBV7-9
size: .
CDR3: CASSPGQGVFVEQFF
DNA: TGTGCCAGCAGCCCCGGACAGGGGGTTTTTGTCGAGCAGTTCTTC

D: .
J: TRBJ2-2
V: TRBV5-4
size: .
CDR3: CASSLGRTANTGELFF
DNA: TGTGCCAGCAGCTTAGGGCGGACCGCGAACACCGGGGAGCTGTTTTTT

D: TRBD1
J: TRBJ2-7
V: TRBV6-5
size: .
CDR3: CASSRTGSSYEQYF
DNA: TGTGCCAGCAGTAGGACAGGGTCTTCCTACGAGCAGTACTTC

D: TRBD1
J: TRBJ1-5
V: TRBV2
size: .
CDR3: CASRATGGINQPQHF
DNA: TGTGCCAGCAGGGCGACAGGGGGGATAAATCAGCCCCAGCATTTT

D: .
J: TRBJ2-1
V: TRBV7-9
size: .
CDR3: CASSLELARPYNEQFF
DNA: TGTGCCAGCAGCTTAGAACTAGCCCGCCCCTACAATGAGCAGTTCTTC

D: .
J: TRBJ1-1
V: TRBV30
size: .
CDR3: CAWTQGLLNTEAFF
DNA: TGTGCCTGGACCCAAGGGCTACTGAACACTGAAGCTTTCTTT

D: TRBD1
J: TRBJ1-2
V: TRBV6-6
size: .
CDR3: CASEFGQGGNYGYTF
DNA: TGTGCCAGCGAATTTGGACAGGGTGGAAACTATGGCTACACCTTC

D: .
J: TRBJ1-2
V: TRBV12-3/TRBV12-4
size: .
CDR3: CASSLTGNYGYTF
DNA: TGTGCCAGCAGTCTCACAGGGAACTATGGCTACACCTTC

D: .
J: TRBJ1-4
V: TRBV18
size: once
CDR3: CASSLGARNEKLFF
DNA: TGTGCCAGCTCACTCGGTGCCAGGAATGAAAAACTGTTTTTT

D: TRBD1
J: TRBJ2-5
V: TRBV4-2
size: .
CDR3: CASSQDRDRGQVETQYF
DNA: TGTGCCAGCAGCCAAGACAGGGACAGGGGGCAGGTGGAGACCCAGTACTTC

D: .
J: TRBJ2-1
V: TRBV2
size: .
CDR3: CASRGRYNEQFF
DNA: TGTGCCAGCAGAGGGCGGTACAATGAGCAGTTCTTC

D: TRBD1
J: TRBJ2-7
V: TRBV27
size: .
CDR3: CASGQGLIEQYF
DNA: TGTGCCAGTGGACAGGGCCTAATCGAGCAGTACTTC

D: TRBD1
J: TRBJ1-1
V: TRBV5-1
size: .
CDR3: CASSLDRGRTMNTEAFF
DNA: TGCGCCAGCAGCTTAGACAGGGGGCGAACCATGAACACTGAAGCTTTCTTT

D: .
J: TRBJ1-1
V: TRBV5-1
size: .
CDR3: CASSFGRADTEAFF
DNA: TGCGCCAGCAGCTTTGGCAGGGCGGACACTGAAGCTTTCTTT

D: TRBD2
J: TRBJ2-3
V: TRBV6-6
size: .
CDR3: CASSPTGGRATDTQYF
DNA: TGTGCCAGCAGCCCTACGGGCGGGAGGGCAACAGATACGCAGTATTTT

D: TRBD1
J: TRBJ2-7
V: TRBV7-9
size: .
CDR3: CASSPVLARTGGLYF
DNA: TGTGCCAGCAGCCCAGTTCTAGCGCGAACAGGGGGTCTGTACTTC

D: .
J: TRBJ1-2
V: TRBV6-5
size: .
CDR3: CASSYGGAIGYTF
DNA: TGTGCCAGCAGTTACGGGGGGGCGATTGGCTACACCTTC

D: .
J: TRBJ2-5
V: TRBV5-1
size: .
CDR3: CASSLSPGAQETQYF
DNA: TGCGCCAGCAGCTTGTCCCCCGGGGCCCAAGAGACCCAGTACTTC

D: TRBD1
J: TRBJ1-5
V: TRBV30
size: .
CDR3: CAWSQGTGAQPQHF
DNA: TGTGCCTGGAGTCAGGGGACAGGGGCTCAGCCCCAGCATTTT

D: .
J: TRBJ2-7
V: TRBV5-4
size: .
CDR3: CASSFEGIGREQYF
DNA: TGTGCCAGCAGCTTCGAGGGGATTGGACGCGAGCAGTACTTC

D: .
J: TRBJ2-1
V: TRBV6-2/TRBV6-3
size: .
CDR3: CASSYSPAGFSYNEQFF
DNA: TGTGCCAGCAGTTACTCTCCGGCAGGATTCTCCTACAATGAGCAGTTCTTC

D: .
J: TRBJ1-1
V: TRBV14
size: .
CDR3: CASSQDKRTEAFF
DNA: TGTGCCAGCAGCCAAGATAAGCGAACTGAAGCTTTCTTT

D: .
J: TRBJ1-5
V: TRBV28
size: .
CDR3: CASSSQWTGYSNQPQHF
DNA: TGTGCCAGCAGTTCCCAGTGGACGGGGTATAGCAATCAGCCCCAGCATTTT

D: .
J: TRBJ2-7
V: TRBV29-1
size: .
CDR3: CSGGGPDEQYF
DNA: TGCAGCGGAGGGGGTCCAGACGAGCAGTACTTC

D: TRBD2
J: TRBJ2-2
V: TRBV5-8
size: .
CDR3: CASSWRTGLGVPGELFF
DNA: TGTGCCAGCAGCTGGCGGACGGGACTAGGGGTCCCCGGGGAGCTGTTTTTT

D: .
J: TRBJ1-1
V: TRBV6-5
size: .
CDR3: CASTGSTEAFF
DNA: TGTGCCAGCACCGGCAGCACTGAAGCTTTCTTT

D: .
J: TRBJ2-5
V: TRBV4-3
size: .
CDR3: CASSQERRARETQYF
DNA: TGCGCCAGCAGCCAAGAAAGGCGAGCGCGAGAGACCCAGTACTTC

D: TRBD2
J: TRBJ2-5
V: TRBV29-1
size: .
CDR3: CSVEASGEGTQYF
DNA: TGCAGCGTTGAGGCTAGCGGGGAGGGGACCCAGTACTTC

D: .
J: TRBJ1-2
V: TRBV6-2/TRBV6-3
size: .
CDR3: CASSYPSAEGLGYTF
DNA: TGTGCCAGCAGTTACCCGTCCGCAGAGGGCCTTGGCTACACCTTC

D: .
J: TRBJ2-2
V: TRBV9
size: .
CDR3: CASSVGGGFRTGELFF
DNA: TGTGCCAGCAGCGTAGGCGGGGGCTTTCGGACCGGGGAGCTGTTTTTT

D: .
J: TRBJ2-1
V: TRBV27
size: .
CDR3: CASSLRGHEQFF
DNA: TGTGCCAGCAGTTTGAGGGGCCATGAGCAGTTCTTC

D: .
J: TRBJ1-2
V: TRBV24-1
size: .
CDR3: CAAHRGGLYGYTF
DNA: TGTGCCGCGCATAGGGGGGGGCTATATGGCTACACCTTC

D: TRBD1
J: TRBJ1-6
V: TRBV20-1
size: .
CDR3: CSASQTGSNSPLHF
DNA: TGCAGTGCTAGTCAGACAGGGTCTAATTCACCCCTCCACTTT

D: .
J: TRBJ2-2
V: TRBV19
size: few
CDR3: CASSISILSPGTGELFF
DNA: TGTGCCAGTAGTATCTCGATTTTGTCCCCGGGCACCGGGGAGCTGTTTTTT

D: TRBD2
J: TRBJ2-3
V: TRBV7-9
size: .
CDR3: CASSRSGGDTDTQYF
DNA: TGTGCCAGCAGCCGTAGCGGGGGGGACACAGATACGCAGTATTTT

D: .
J: TRBJ2-2
V: TRBV2
size: .
CDR3: CASSTGPGELFF
DNA: TGTGCCAGCAGTACAGGGCCCGGGGAGCTGTTTTTT

D: .
J: TRBJ1-2
V: TRBV2
size: .
CDR3: CASSVRGGYTF
DNA: TGTGCCAGCAGTGTACGGGGCGGCTACACCTTC

D: .
J: TRBJ2-1
V: TRBV5-4
size: .
CDR3: CASSLYGRRYNEQFF
DNA: TGTGCCAGCAGCTTGTACGGGAGAAGGTACAATGAGCAGTTCTTC

D: .
J: TRBJ2-3
V: TRBV10-1
size: .
CDR3: CASSESTSWTDTQYF
DNA: TGCGCCAGCAGTGAGTCCACTAGTTGGACAGATACGCAGTATTTT

D: TRBD1
J: TRBJ2-4
V: TRBV7-2
size: .
CDR3: CASSGTGGNKNIQYF
DNA: TGTGCCAGCAGCGGGACAGGGGGTAATAAAAACATTCAGTACTTC

D: TRBD1
J: TRBJ2-7
V: TRBV30
size: .
CDR3: CAWSPGTGTYEQYF
DNA: TGTGCCTGGAGTCCCGGGACAGGAACCTACGAGCAGTACTTC

D: .
J: TRBJ1-2
V: TRBV6-2/TRBV6-3
size: .
CDR3: CASSALGGDALSGYTF
DNA: TGTGCCAGCAGCGCCCTCGGGGGGGACGCGCTAAGTGGCTACACCTTC